This T cell receptor beta chain was recorded in a study of T cell responses to AZD1222 COVID-19 vaccine. The length of the CDR3 is 14 residues. The V segment lost 9 bases and the J segment 6 bases; nucleotides outside the gene matches: 6. The germline V gene has CDR1 LNHDA and CDR2 SQIVND (reference sequence). Sequencing was performed with immunoSEQ multiplex PCR; in TCRdb, only in-frame clones are kept and a portion is missing. Of about 150,000 clones listed, 75% to 95% were seen once; the top ten hold about 4.5%. This clonotype was sampled from an adult in good health. Sample: peripheral blood, taken on day 0 of AZD1222 vaccination. This rearrangement joins TRBV19 to TRBJ1-5, with 12 bases that match TRBD1. CDR3 in DNA: TGTGCCAGCAAGGGACAGGGGGCTGTTCAGCCCCAGCATTTT. Its translation is CASKGQGAVQPQHF.